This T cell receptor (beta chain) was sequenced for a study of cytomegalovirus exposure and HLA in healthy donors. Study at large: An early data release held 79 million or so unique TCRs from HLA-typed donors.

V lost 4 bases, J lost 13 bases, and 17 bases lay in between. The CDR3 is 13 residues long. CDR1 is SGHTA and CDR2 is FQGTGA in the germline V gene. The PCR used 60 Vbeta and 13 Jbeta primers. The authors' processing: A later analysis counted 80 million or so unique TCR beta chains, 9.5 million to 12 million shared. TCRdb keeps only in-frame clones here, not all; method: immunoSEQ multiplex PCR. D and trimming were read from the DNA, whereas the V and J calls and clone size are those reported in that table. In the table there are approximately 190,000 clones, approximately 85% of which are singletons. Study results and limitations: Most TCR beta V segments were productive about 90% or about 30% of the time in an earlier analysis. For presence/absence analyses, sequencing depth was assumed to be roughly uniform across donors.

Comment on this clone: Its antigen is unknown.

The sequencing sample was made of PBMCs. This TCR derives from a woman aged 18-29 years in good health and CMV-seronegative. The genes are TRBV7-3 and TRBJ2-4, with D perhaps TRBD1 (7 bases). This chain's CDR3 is CASSSVEGARQYF. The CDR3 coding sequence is TGTGCCAGCAGCTCTGTGGAGGGGGCGAGGCAGTACTTC.